A selection of T cell receptor beta chains follows, all from one sample in a study of CD8+CD57+ T cells in acquired aplastic anemia. MiXCR, run by TCRdb on the reads, gives a single entry per CDR3 protein. The repertoire holds around 150,000 distinct CDR3 sequences, 41% seen once, with less than 8.5% in the top ten. The sample was sorted CD4+, CD8+, or CD8+CD57+ T cells (not recorded which) from PBMCs. The source is a human donor in good health, serving as a control. Both conserved end residues are part of each CDR3. D genes are given only for firm matches. Expanded clones are given a class, and other clones once, few, many or no size at all.

TRBV5-1,TRBJ1-3,-,many,CASSLAGTSGNTIYF,TGCGCCAGCAGCTTGGCGGGCACCTCTGGAAACACCATATATTTT
TRBV5-6,TRBJ1-2,-,few,CASSLAAGKIGGYTF,TGTGCCAGCAGCTTGGCGGCAGGGAAGATAGGTGGCTACACCTTC
TRBV3-1,TRBJ2-2,-,-,CASSQLGPTGELFF,TGTGCCAGCAGCCAGCTGGGACCCACCGGGGAGCTGTTTTTT
TRBV20-1,TRBJ2-5,-,many,CSVGQGESWGGTQYF,TGCAGTGTAGGGCAGGGGGAAAGTTGGGGGGGGACCCAGTACTTC
TRBV29-1,TRBJ2-1,-,-,CSVGSRSSYNEQFF,TGCAGCGTTGGATCCCGGAGCTCCTACAATGAGCAGTTCTTC
TRBV11-3,TRBJ2-3,TRBD2,many,CASSLSGERTDTQYF,TGTGCCAGCAGCTTAAGCGGGGAGAGGACAGATACGCAGTATTTT
TRBV12-3/TRBV12-4,TRBJ1-5,TRBD1,many,CASNTGVGSNQPQHF,TGTGCCAGCAATACAGGGGTTGGCAGCAATCAGCCCCAGCATTTT
TRBV10-2,TRBJ2-7,TRBD2,-,CASSPTGLAGHYEQYF,TGCGCCAGCAGCCCCACGGGACTAGCGGGGCACTACGAGCAGTACTTC
TRBV6-1,TRBJ1-6,-,many,CASARETRGSPLHF,TGTGCCAGCGCCAGGGAGACCAGGGGTTCACCCCTCCACTTT
TRBV27,TRBJ2-6,-,many,CASSPSGANVLTF,TGTGCCAGCAGCCCTTCTGGGGCCAACGTCCTGACTTTC
TRBV29-1,TRBJ2-3,-,medium-sized,CSVIDDLADTQYF,TGCAGCGTCATCGATGACTTGGCAGATACGCAGTATTTT
TRBV2,TRBJ1-2,-,-,CASSGGGEDYGYTF,TGTGCCAGCAGCGGGGGAGGGGAGGACTATGGCTACACCTTC
TRBV30,TRBJ1-3,-,many,CAWALSSGNTIYF,TGTGCCTGGGCCCTGAGCTCTGGAAACACCATATATTTT
TRBV7-9,TRBJ2-5,-,-,CASSLAGLDRYF,TGTGCCAGCAGCTTAGCCGGCTTGGATCGGTACTTC
TRBV2,TRBJ2-3,TRBD2,-,CASSDHSGRSTDTQYF,TGTGCCAGCAGTGATCATAGCGGGAGAAGCACAGATACGCAGTATTTT
TRBV9,TRBJ2-6,-,many,CASSVGAVSVGANVLTF,TGTGCCAGCAGCGTAGGGGCAGTCTCAGTAGGGGCCAACGTCCTGACTTTC
TRBV2,TRBJ2-7,TRBD2,-,CASSEHGREGEQYF,TGTGCCAGCAGTGAACATGGCAGGGAGGGCGAGCAGTACTTC
TRBV10-3,TRBJ2-3,TRBD2,many,CAITQTSGGTTDTQYF,TGTGCCATCACCCAGACTAGCGGGGGGACCACAGATACGCAGTATTTT
TRBV6-4,TRBJ2-2,-,many,CASSGRLSGELFF,TGTGCCAGCAGCGGTCGGTTAAGCGGGGAGCTGTTTTTT
TRBV7-6,TRBJ1-6,-,many,CASSLGRGAGLNSPLHF,TGTGCCAGCAGCTTAGGGCGGGGCGCAGGCCTTAATTCACCCCTCCACTTT
TRBV27,TRBJ1-1,-,few,CASSLLVKGEAFF,TGTGCCAGCAGTTTGCTTGTAAAGGGTGAAGCTTTCTTT
TRBV30,TRBJ1-1,-,-,CAWKGFSSIAEAFF,TGTGCCTGGAAGGGGTTTAGTTCTATCGCTGAAGCTTTCTTT
TRBV6-1,TRBJ1-1,-,-,CASQAPLPGMNTEAFF,TGTGCCAGCCAAGCTCCCTTACCGGGGATGAACACTGAAGCTTTCTTT
TRBV6-5,TRBJ1-2,-,many,CASSYGQGGGYTF,TGTGCCAGCAGTTACGGCCAGGGCGGTGGCTACACCTTC
TRBV5-1,TRBJ1-2,TRBD1,once,CASSMTGGSYGYTF,TGCGCCAGCAGCATGACAGGGGGAAGCTATGGCTACACCTTC
TRBV2,TRBJ2-7,-,-,CASSEAIVHEQYF,TGTGCCAGCAGTGAAGCGATAGTCCACGAGCAGTACTTC
TRBV19,TRBJ2-7,-,-,CASAGQPLYEQYF,TGTGCCAGCGCCGGGCAACCACTCTACGAGCAGTACTTC
TRBV7-2,TRBJ2-1,-,many,CASSPLREQFF,TGTGCCAGCTCCCCCCTAAGGGAGCAGTTCTTC
TRBV9,TRBJ2-3,-,few,CASSDTDTQYF,TGTGCCAGCAGCGACACAGATACGCAGTATTTT
TRBV25-1,TRBJ2-1,TRBD2,many,CASSGEVVSGRGNEQFF,TGTGCCAGCAGTGGGGAGGTTGTAAGCGGGAGGGGCAATGAGCAGTTCTTC
TRBV19,TRBJ2-7,-,-,CASSASRGHEQYF,TGTGCCAGTAGTGCCAGCAGGGGCCACGAGCAGTACTTC
TRBV10-1,TRBJ1-2,-,many,CASSESRVSGYTF,TGCGCCAGCAGTGAGTCCAGGGTCTCTGGCTACACCTTC
TRBV11-1,TRBJ2-3,TRBD2,many,CASSLVRGGGGGNTQYF,TGTGCCAGCAGCTTAGTACGCGGGGGAGGCGGGGGAAATACGCAGTATTTT
TRBV29-1,TRBJ1-1,-,many,CSVEGEILNTEAFF,TGCAGCGTTGAGGGGGAAATTCTGAACACTGAAGCTTTCTTT
TRBV19,TRBJ1-5,TRBD1,many,CASSFRDRGRQPQHF,TGTGCCAGTAGTTTCCGGGACAGGGGAAGGCAGCCCCAGCATTTT
TRBV6-1,TRBJ2-5,-,-,CASPGRVKAQYF,TGTGCCAGCCCGGGGCGTGTTAAGGCCCAGTACTTC
TRBV19,TRBJ2-7,-,-,CASSIAGAAMYEQYF,TGTGCCAGTTCGATCGCCGGGGCAGCAATGTACGAGCAGTACTTC
TRBV10-3,TRBJ2-1,TRBD2,-,CAISDGRGGNNEQFF,TGTGCCATCAGTGATGGGCGGGGGGGGAACAATGAGCAGTTCTTC
TRBV4-1,TRBJ1-4,-,many,CASSHVLRVANEKLFF,TGCGCCAGCAGCCATGTACTTAGGGTGGCTAATGAAAAACTGTTTTTT
TRBV9,TRBJ2-3,TRBD1,many,CASSDRGRGTDTQYF,TGTGCCAGCAGTGACAGGGGGCGCGGCACAGATACGCAGTATTTT
TRBV7-8,TRBJ1-1,-,many,CASSLAPQTEAFF,TGTGCCAGCAGCTTAGCGCCTCAGACTGAAGCTTTCTTT